The 23 T cell receptor beta chains below were found in one sample sequenced in a study of blood T cells in healthy people across ages. For the second PCR, which ran for about 6 to 11 cycles, a sample-barcoded 5' primer and a J-beta primer mix were used. TCRdb processed the 5' RACE reads anew with MiXCR; each CDR3 protein has one entry. This repertoire shows approximately 800,000 distinct CDR3 sequences, about 62% found once; its top ten account for roughly a quarter. The specimen was blood. The receptors come from a man aged 25-45 years in good health.

This chain links TRBV9 with TRBJ1-1, with D unresolved. Trimming stripped 3 bases from V and 4 bases from J, with 16 bases between. This CDR3 has 15 amino acids. Germline CDR1 SGDLS, CDR2 YYNGEE. CDR3 region: CASSAKPPLGTEAFF. The CDR3 DNA follows: TGTGCCAGCAGCGCCAAGCCCCCCCTCGGCACTGAAGCTTTCTTT.

This clonotype was observed a handful of times. The chain recombines TRBV7-9 with TRBJ2-4; no clear D. The J call may be wrong; the DNA end is better matched by TRBJ2-7. Looked up from germline, CDR1 is SEHNR and CDR2 is FQNEAQ (reference sequence). CDR3 length equals 12 residues. The CDR3 DNA follows: TGTGCCAGCAGCTTAGTCCCAATCGAGCAGTACTTC. This translates into CASSLVPIEQYF.

This clonotype was seen more than once but under ten times. The DNA for the CDR3 is TGTGCCAGCAGCTTACTTACAGGCTACGAGCAGTACTTC. Translation: CASSLLTGYEQYF. The chain has TRBV7-3 and TRBJ2-7, with D tentatively TRBD1 (5 bases). The V gene's germline CDR1 is SGHTA and CDR2 FQGTGA. This CDR3 has 13 amino acids. The ends were cut back, 2 bases at V and 3 bases at J, with 8 bases in the middle.

The V and J genes are TRBV2 and TRBJ1-2; no reliable D call. This CDR3 contains 14 residues. Germline V gene data show CDR1 as SNHLY and CDR2 as FYNNEI. Trimming cost V 4 bases and J 4 bases, with 13 bases left between them. The CDR3 protein is CASSADALSYGYTF. The CDR3 DNA sequence: TGTGCCAGCAGTGCTGACGCCTTAAGCTATGGCTACACCTTC.

The rearrangement links TRBV6-2 or TRBV6-3 to TRBJ2-3, with D perhaps TRBD1 (5 bases). CDR3 length: 14 amino acids. Trimming left V 8 bases short and J 5 bases short, with 17 bases between. The germline V gene encodes CDR1 MNHEY and CDR2 SVGEGT. The CDR3 reads CASQGTRAGDTQYF. The CDR3 coding sequence is TGTGCCAGCCAGGGCACCCGTGCAGGAGATACGCAGTATTTT.

This clonotype was seen more than once but under ten times. The V gene is TRBV6-5, the J gene TRBJ2-7; D is unresolved. Germline CDR1 and CDR2: MNHEY and SVGAGI. Trimming left V 5 bases short and J 0 bases short, with 14 bases between. CDR3 length equals 15 residues. For the CDR3, the DNA is TGTGCCAGCAGTCGGATCGGGCGCAGCTCCTACGAGCAGTACTTC. This sequence encodes CASSRIGRSSYEQYF.

The gene calls are TRBV4-3 and TRBJ1-1; D remains ambiguous. This CDR3 region has 17 residues. Germline-derived CDR1 and CDR2 are LGHNA and YSLEER. The V end was cut by 3 bases, the J end by 2 bases, with 19 bases between. CDR3 DNA: TGCGCCAGCAGCCAGGACGGAGGAGAGAGGTTAAACACTGAAGCTTTCTTT. Its protein product is CASSQDGGERLNTEAFF.

The chain uses TRBV6-2 or TRBV6-3 and TRBJ2-1, with 11 positions matching TRBD2. The V gene's germline CDR1 is MNHEY and CDR2 SVGEGT. V trimming: 4 bases; J trimming: 4 bases; junction bases outside the gene matches: 9. This CDR3 is built from 17 residues. Here the CDR3 reads CASSLGLAALVYNEQFF. DNA of the CDR3: TGTGCCAGCAGTTTGGGACTAGCGGCCCTCGTTTACAATGAGCAGTTCTTC.

The chain uses TRBV24-1 and TRBJ2-5; TRBD2 aligns across 10 bases. This CDR3 is 16 amino acids long. The V and J ends lost 4 bases and 5 bases, in that order; junction bases with no gene match: 9. The germline V gene encodes CDR1 KGHDR and CDR2 SFDVKD. The CDR3 coding sequence is TGTGCCACCAGTGACACACAGCGGGGGGGCACGGAGACCCAGTACTTC. Protein: CATSDTQRGGTETQYF.

Only a few counts were recorded for this clonotype. This rearrangement joins TRBV29-1 to TRBJ2-5, with 10 nucleotides matching TRBD1. CDR3 size: 15 residues. J lost 3 bases, V lost 2 bases, and 6 bases had no gene match. The germline CDR1 and CDR2 sequences are SQVTM and ANQGSEA. CDR3 sequence reads: CSVEPDRGRKETQYF. As DNA, the CDR3 is TGCAGCGTTGAACCAGACAGGGGGCGGAAAGAGACCCAGTACTTC.

V usage is TRBV15 and J usage is TRBJ2-5; possibly TRBD1 for D (6 bases). Trimming left V 0 bases short and J 5 bases short, with 19 bases between. Germline V lookup: CDR1 LNHNV, CDR2 YYDKDF (reference sequence). There are 17 residues in the CDR3. CDR3 sequence reads: CATSRDPPQGSAETQYF. The CDR3 region has the DNA TGTGCCACCAGCAGAGATCCCCCCCAGGGGAGCGCGGAGACCCAGTACTTC.

This clonotype came up a few times. The CDR3 sequence: CASSLTVQTGANVLTF. Here the CDR3 DNA reads TGTGCCAGCAGCTTAACGGTTCAGACTGGGGCCAACGTCCTGACTTTC. This sequence joins TRBV7-3 and TRBJ2-6; no clear D. The CDR3 is 16 amino acids. CDR1 and CDR2 (germline): SGHTA, FQGTGA. The V and J ends lost 0 bases and 2 bases respectively, with 8 bases between them.

Of note for this clonotype: One end of the junction does not line up with germline, which may come from a read error. The chain uses TRBV25-1 and TRBJ2-3; D unclear. The CDR3 loop spans 15 amino acids. Germline V gene data show CDR1 as MGHDK and CDR2 as SYGVNS. The CDR3 nucleotides read TGTGTCAGCAGTTTGGCTTTCGTTAGCACAGATACGCAGTATTTT. It is translated as CVSSLAFVSTDTQYF.

The chain is built from TRBV27 and TRBJ2-1; 9 bases are a match to TRBD1. The CDR3 runs to 14 residues. The V and J ends lost 7 bases and 2 bases, in that order; junction bases with no gene match: 3. Germline CDR1 and CDR2: MNHEY and SMNVEV (reference sequence). The CDR3 reads CASKGQGPYNEQFF. The CDR3 region has the DNA TGTGCCAGCAAAGGACAGGGGCCCTACAATGAGCAGTTCTTC.

The J gene is TRBJ2-2, the V gene TRBV3-1, with D possibly being TRBD2 (7 bases). The germline V gene has CDR1 LGHDT and CDR2 YNNKEL (reference sequence). The ends were cut back, 4 bases at V and 8 bases at J, with 14 bases in the middle. The CDR3 has 14 residues. In nucleotides, the CDR3 is TGTGCCAGCAGCCGCGGGGGCAATTTAGGGGAGCTGTTTTTT. Translated: CASSRGGNLGELFF. Combining the CDR3 with reference TRBV3-1 and TRBJ2-2 gives the whole variable domain DTAVSQTPKYLVTQMGNDKSIKCEQNLGHDTMYWYKQDSKKFLKIMFSYNNKELIINETVPNRFSPKSPDKAHLNLHINSLELGDSAVYFCASSRGGNLGELFFGEGSRLTVL.

In its sample, this clonotype was seen a few times. The J gene is TRBJ2-7, the V gene TRBV12-3 or TRBV12-4; unclear D gene. Trimming left V 4 bases short and J 4 bases short, with 11 bases between. This CDR3 comprises 13 residues. The CDR3 nucleotides read TGTGCCAGCAGTTGGAATATACAATACGAGCAGTACTTC. Translated: CASSWNIQYEQYF.

Only a few counts were recorded for this clonotype. The chain recombines TRBV5-5 with TRBJ2-3, with 11 nucleotides matching TRBD2. Germline CDR1 SGHKS, CDR2 YYEKEE (reference sequence). This CDR3 region has 16 residues. V trimming: 5 bases; J trimming: 0 bases; junction bases outside the gene matches: 5. The DNA for the CDR3 is TGTGCCAGCAGTCAGAGACTAGCGGGAAGCACAGATACGCAGTATTTT. This encodes CASSQRLAGSTDTQYF.

About this clonotype itself: An end of the junction differs from the germline gene, which may be a read error. The rearrangement links TRBV7-7 to TRBJ2-3; possible D gene TRBD1, 7 bases. Germline V lookup: CDR1 SSHAT, CDR2 FNYEAQ (reference sequence). There are 14 residues in the CDR3. CDR3 nucleotides: TGTGCTAGCAGCTTCGGACAGGAGGGGGATACGCAGTATTTT. It yields the protein CASSFGQEGDTQYF.

The chain uses TRBV2 and TRBJ2-5; 11 bases are shared with TRBD2. The J call may be mistaken, given a closer DNA end match to TRBJ2-7. CDR3 size: 16 residues. Germline assignment: CDR1 SNHLY and CDR2 FYNNEI. CDR3 in amino acids: CASSESLAGGPYEQYF. CDR3 bases: TGTGCCAGCAGTGAATCGTTAGCGGGGGGGCCCTACGAGCAGTACTTC.

For the CDR3, the DNA is TGTGCCAGCAGCGCCCCGGAGTCGGGGACCTACTCTGAGCAGTACTTC. It encodes CASSAPESGTYSEQYF. V is TRBV7-2 and J is TRBJ2-7, with D possibly being TRBD1 or TRBD2 (5 bases each). Germline CDR1 is SGHTA and CDR2 is FQGNSA. V was cut by 5 bases and J by 7 bases, with 24 bases left in between. This CDR3 spans 16 amino acids.

The chain employs TRBV7-2 and TRBJ2-1; TRBD2 agrees at 11 bases. The germline V gene has CDR1 SGHTA and CDR2 FQGNSA. The length of the CDR3 is 16 residues. Trimming at V came to 5 bases and at J to 4 bases, leaving 7 bases not matched to a gene. The CDR3 here is CASSPSGGFKYNEQFF. The CDR3 region has the DNA TGTGCCAGCAGCCCTAGCGGGGGGTTTAAGTACAATGAGCAGTTCTTC.

The chain joins TRBV13 to TRBJ1-2; possibly TRBD1 for D (5 bases). Trimming took off 5 bases at V and 7 bases at J, with 20 bases between the two ends. Germline-derived CDR1 and CDR2 are PRHDT and FYEKMQ (reference sequence). The CDR3 is 15 residues long. The CDR3 loop reads CASSPQGSAGRGYTF. The DNA of the CDR3 is TGTGCCAGCAGCCCCCAGGGATCGGCTGGACGTGGCTACACCTTC.

The chain joins TRBV7-2 to TRBJ2-2; D gene ambiguous. Trimming removed 2 bases from V and 7 bases from J, with 5 bases in between. The CDR3 has 12 residues. Germline V gene sequence: CDR1 SGHTA, CDR2 FQGNSA. Here the CDR3 DNA reads TGTGCCAGCAGCTTAAGGAGCGGGGAGCTGTTTTTT. Protein sequence: CASSLRSGELFF. Full variable domain (rest looked up from reference TRBV7-2 and TRBJ2-2): GAGVSQSPSNKVTEKGKDVELRCDPISGHTALYWYRQSLGQGLEFLIYFQGNSAPDKSGLPSDRFSAERTGGSVSTLTIQRTQQEDSAVYLCASSLRSGELFFGEGSRLTVL.